Sequencing of this T cell receptor (beta chain) was carried out in a study of read filtering for tumor transcriptome and immune sequencing. At the level of the study: Whole-transcriptome libraries were prepared after DNase treatment.

The length of the CDR3 is 16 residues. CDR1 and CDR2 from the germline V gene are ENHRY and SYGVKD. J gave up 6 bases and V 0 bases, and 6 bases lay outside the gene matches. Study conclusions and caveats: Correlation between methods rose after single-read clonotypes were removed. In IR-seq, single-read clonotypes were about 80% of clonotypes but approximately 3.5% of reads. The CD138-negative fraction was mixed bone marrow immune cells, not pure T cells.

Molecular barcoded adaptors covering alpha/delta and beta/gamma chains were used on roughly 400 ng RNA. TCRdb analysed the reads with MiXCR anew, one entry per CDR3 protein. Among fewer than 30,000 distinct CDR3 sequences, approximately 15% were seen once, and the ten largest hold over 35%. This clonotype was recorded at least ten times. The antigen is unknown. The origin of this receptor is a donor over 35 with multiple myeloma. The chain links TRBV10-3 to TRBJ2-7; 12 positions match TRBD2. Sample: a population of CD138-negative cells sorted from bone marrow. CDR3 nucleotides: TGTGCCATCAGTGAGTCGAGACTAGCGGGAGACCCCGAGCAGTACTTC. This sequence encodes CAISESRLAGDPEQYF.